This T cell receptor beta chain stems from a study of Tregs in tolerant kidney transplant recipients. Profiled with immunoSEQ multiplex PCR; TCRdb holds only in-frame clones, not every one. This table has about 110,000 clones, around 90% appearing once. Concerning this clone: Its specificity is unknown.

The V segment lost 7 bases and the J segment 2 bases; nucleotides outside the gene matches: 2. The germline V gene encodes CDR1 SQVTM and CDR2 ANQGSEA. There are 13 residues in the CDR3. The study, taken as a whole, reports: Expanding Tregs on activated donor B cells appeared to best identify donor-specific TCRbeta clones. No direct test of biological reproducibility was done here.

Thawed PBMCs were FACS-sorted into unstimulated CD4+CD25+CD127- regulatory T cells, CD4+CD25- non-regulatory cells, CD4 and CD8 cells. The sequence derives from a human donor who received a combined kidney and bone marrow transplant. This sequence joins TRBV29-1 and TRBJ1-3; TRBD1 matches 10 bases. The material sequenced was CD4+ T cells from blood, taken before the transplant. The CDR3 nucleotides read TGCAGCGCCGGGACAGGGGCTGGAAACACCATATATTTT. Translation: CSAGTGAGNTIYF.